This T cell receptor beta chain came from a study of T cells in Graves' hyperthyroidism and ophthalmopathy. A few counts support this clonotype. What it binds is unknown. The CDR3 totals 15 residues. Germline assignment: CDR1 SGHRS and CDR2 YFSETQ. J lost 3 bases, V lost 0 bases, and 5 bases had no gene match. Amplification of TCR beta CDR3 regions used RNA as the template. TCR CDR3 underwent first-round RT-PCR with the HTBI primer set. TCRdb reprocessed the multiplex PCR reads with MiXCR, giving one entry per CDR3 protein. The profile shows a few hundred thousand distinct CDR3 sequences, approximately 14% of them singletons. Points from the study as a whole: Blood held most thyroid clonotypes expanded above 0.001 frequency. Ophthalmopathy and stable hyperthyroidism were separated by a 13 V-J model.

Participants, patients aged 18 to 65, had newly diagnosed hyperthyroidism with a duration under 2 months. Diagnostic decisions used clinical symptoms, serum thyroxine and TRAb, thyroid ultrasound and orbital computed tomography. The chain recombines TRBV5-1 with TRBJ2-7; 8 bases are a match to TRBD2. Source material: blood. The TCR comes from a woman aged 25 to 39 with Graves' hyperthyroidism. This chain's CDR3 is CASSLVAGRHYEQYF. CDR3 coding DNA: TGCGCCAGCAGCTTGGTAGCGGGAAGGCACTACGAGCAGTACTTC.